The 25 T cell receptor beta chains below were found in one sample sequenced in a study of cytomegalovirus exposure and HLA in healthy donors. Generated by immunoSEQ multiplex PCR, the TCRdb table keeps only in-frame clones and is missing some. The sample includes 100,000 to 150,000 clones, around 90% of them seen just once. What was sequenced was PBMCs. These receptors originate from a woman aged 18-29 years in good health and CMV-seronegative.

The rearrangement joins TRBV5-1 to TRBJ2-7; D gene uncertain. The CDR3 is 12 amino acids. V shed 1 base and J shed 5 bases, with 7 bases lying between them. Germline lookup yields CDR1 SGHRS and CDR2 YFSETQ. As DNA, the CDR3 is TGCGCCAGCAGCTTGAATCCCAACGAGCAGTACTTC. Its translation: CASSLNPNEQYF.

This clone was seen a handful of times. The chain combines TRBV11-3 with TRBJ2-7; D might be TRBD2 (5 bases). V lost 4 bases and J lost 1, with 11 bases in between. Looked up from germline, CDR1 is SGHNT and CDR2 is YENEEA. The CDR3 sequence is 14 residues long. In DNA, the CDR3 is TGTGCCAGCAGCTATTCCGGGATGTCCTACGAGCAGTACTTC. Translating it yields CASSYSGMSYEQYF.

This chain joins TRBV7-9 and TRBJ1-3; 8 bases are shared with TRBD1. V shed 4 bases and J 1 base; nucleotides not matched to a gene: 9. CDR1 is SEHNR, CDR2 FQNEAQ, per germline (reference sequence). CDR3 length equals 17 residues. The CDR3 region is CASSSRDRLRSGNTIYF. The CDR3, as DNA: TGTGCCAGCAGCTCCCGGGACAGGCTACGATCTGGAAACACCATATATTTT.

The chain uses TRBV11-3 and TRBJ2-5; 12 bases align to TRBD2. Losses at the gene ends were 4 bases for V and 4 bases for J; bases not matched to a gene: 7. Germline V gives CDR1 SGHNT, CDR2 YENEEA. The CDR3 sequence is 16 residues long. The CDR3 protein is CASSSLAGGGGETQYF. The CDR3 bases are TGTGCCAGCAGCTCCCTAGCGGGGGGGGGTGGAGAGACCCAGTACTTC.

The CDR3 DNA is TGTGCCAGCAGCCAAGGGGCGGGAATCTACGGCGAGCAGTACTTC. Its translation: CASSQGAGIYGEQYF. The chain joins TRBV4-2 to TRBJ2-7, with D possibly TRBD2 on 6 matching bases. The germline V gene has CDR1 LGHNA and CDR2 YNFKEQ. The CDR3 is made up of 15 amino acids. V shed 1 base and J shed 6 bases, with 16 bases lying between them.

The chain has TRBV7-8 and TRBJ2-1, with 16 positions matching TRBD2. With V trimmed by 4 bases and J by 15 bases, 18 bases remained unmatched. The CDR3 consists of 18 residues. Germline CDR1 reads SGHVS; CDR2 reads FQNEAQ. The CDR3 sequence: CASSSTRYPGTSGREPFF. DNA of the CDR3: TGTGCCAGCAGCTCCACGCGCTACCCCGGGACTAGCGGGAGGGAACCGTTCTTC.

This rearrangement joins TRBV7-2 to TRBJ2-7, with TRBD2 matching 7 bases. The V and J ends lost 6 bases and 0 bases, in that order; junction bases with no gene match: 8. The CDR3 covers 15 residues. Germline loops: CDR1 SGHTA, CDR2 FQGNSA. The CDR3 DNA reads TGTGCCAGCAGTAAGGTAGCGGGCTTCTCCTACGAGCAGTACTTC. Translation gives CASSKVAGFSYEQYF.

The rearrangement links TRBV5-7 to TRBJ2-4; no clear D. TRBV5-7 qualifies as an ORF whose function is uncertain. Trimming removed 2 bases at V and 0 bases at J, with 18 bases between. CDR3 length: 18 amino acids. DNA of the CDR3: TGTGCCAGCAGCTTCCGAATTTGCGGCACACTAGCCAAAAACATTCAGTACTTC. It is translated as CASSFRICGTLAKNIQYF.

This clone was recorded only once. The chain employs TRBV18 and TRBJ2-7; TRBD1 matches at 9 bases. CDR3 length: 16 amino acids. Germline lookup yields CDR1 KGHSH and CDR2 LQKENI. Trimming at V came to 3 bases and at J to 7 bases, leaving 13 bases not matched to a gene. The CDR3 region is CASSPKAGTGTWEQYF. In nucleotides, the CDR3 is TGTGCCAGCTCACCTAAGGCCGGGACAGGGACATGGGAGCAGTACTTC.

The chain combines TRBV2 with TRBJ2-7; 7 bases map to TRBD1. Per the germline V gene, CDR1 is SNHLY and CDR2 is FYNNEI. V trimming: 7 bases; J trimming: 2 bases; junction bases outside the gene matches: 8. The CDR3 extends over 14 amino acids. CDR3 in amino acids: CASTRTGVTYEQYF. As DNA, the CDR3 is TGTGCCAGCACCAGGACAGGAGTTACCTACGAGCAGTACTTC.

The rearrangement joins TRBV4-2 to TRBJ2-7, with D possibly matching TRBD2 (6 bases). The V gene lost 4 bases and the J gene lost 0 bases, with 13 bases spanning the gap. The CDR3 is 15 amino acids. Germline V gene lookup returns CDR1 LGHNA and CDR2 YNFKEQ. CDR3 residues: CASSRDGEASYEQYF. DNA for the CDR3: TGTGCCAGCAGCCGCGACGGGGAGGCCTCCTACGAGCAGTACTTC.

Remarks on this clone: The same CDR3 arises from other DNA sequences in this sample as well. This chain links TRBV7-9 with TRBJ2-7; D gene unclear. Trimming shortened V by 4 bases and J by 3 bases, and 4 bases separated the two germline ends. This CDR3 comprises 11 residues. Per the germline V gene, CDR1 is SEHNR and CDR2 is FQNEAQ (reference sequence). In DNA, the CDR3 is TGTGCCAGCAGCTCCCTCTACGAGCAGTACTTC. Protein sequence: CASSSLYEQYF.

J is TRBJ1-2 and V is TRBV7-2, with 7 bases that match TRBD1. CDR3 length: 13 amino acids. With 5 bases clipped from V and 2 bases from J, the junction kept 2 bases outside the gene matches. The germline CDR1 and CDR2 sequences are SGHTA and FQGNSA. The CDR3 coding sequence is TGTGCCAGCAGCCCGACAGGGAACTATGGCTACACCTTC. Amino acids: CASSPTGNYGYTF. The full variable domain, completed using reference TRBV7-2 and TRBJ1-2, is GAGVSQSPSNKVTEKGKDVELRCDPISGHTALYWYRQSLGQGLEFLIYFQGNSAPDKSGLPSDRFSAERTGGSVSTLTIQRTQQEDSAVYLCASSPTGNYGYTFGSGTRLTVV.

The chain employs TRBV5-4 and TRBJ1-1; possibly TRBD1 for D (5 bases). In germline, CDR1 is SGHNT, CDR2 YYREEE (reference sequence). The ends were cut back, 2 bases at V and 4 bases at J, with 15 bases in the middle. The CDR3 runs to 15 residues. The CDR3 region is CASSFKTAHGTEAFF. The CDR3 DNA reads TGTGCCAGCAGCTTTAAGACAGCCCATGGCACTGAAGCTTTCTTT.

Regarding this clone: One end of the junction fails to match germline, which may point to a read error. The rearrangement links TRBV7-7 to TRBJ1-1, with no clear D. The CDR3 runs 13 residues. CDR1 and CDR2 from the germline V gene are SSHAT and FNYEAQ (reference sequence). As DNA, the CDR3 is TGTGCTAGCAGCCGACTACGGACCACTGAAGCTTTCTTT. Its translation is CASSRLRTTEAFF.

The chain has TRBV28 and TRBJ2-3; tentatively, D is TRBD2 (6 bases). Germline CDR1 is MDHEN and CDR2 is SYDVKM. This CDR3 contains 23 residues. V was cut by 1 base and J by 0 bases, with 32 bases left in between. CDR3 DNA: TGTGCCAGCAGTTTATTTGGTCAGATCGGGGGACTTCGAATTCCCTCTAGCACAGATACGCAGTATTTT. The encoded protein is CASSLFGQIGGLRIPSSTDTQYF.

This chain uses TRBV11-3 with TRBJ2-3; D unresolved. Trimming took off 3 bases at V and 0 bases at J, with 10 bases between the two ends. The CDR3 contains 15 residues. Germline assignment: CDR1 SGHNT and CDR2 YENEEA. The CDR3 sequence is CASSLGSTSTDTQYF. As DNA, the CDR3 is TGTGCCAGCAGCTTGGGCAGCACTAGCACAGATACGCAGTATTTT.

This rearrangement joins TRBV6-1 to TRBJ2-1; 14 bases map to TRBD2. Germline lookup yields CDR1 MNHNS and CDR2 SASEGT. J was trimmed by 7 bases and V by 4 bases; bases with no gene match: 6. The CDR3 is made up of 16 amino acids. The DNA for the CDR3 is TGTGCCAGCAGTGGATCGGGACTAGCGGGAGTTAATGAGCAGTTCTTC. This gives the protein CASSGSGLAGVNEQFF.

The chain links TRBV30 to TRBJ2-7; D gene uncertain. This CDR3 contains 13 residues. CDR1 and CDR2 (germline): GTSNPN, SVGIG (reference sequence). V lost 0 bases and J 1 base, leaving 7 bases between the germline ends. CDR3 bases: TGTGCCTGGAGTGTACCGAGTTCCTACGAGCAGTACTTC. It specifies CAWSVPSSYEQYF.

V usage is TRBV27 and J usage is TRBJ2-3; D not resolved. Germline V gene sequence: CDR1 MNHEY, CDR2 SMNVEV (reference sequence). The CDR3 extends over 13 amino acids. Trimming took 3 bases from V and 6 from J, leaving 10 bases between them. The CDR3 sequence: CASSLSNRDTQYF. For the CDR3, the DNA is TGTGCCAGCAGTTTGTCTAACCGGGATACGCAGTATTTT.

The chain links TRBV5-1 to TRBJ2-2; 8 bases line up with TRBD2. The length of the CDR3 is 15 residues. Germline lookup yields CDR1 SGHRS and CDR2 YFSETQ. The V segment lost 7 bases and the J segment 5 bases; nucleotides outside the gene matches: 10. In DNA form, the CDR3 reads TGCGCCAGCGGCCCGGGGGGGGCGAGGACCGGGGAGCTGTTTTTT. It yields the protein CASGPGGARTGELFF.

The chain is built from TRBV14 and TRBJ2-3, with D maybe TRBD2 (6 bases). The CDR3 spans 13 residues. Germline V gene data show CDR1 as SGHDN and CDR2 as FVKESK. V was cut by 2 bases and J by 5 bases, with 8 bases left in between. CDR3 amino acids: CASSQNSGDTQYF. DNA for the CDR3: TGTGCCAGCAGCCAAAATAGCGGAGATACGCAGTATTTT.

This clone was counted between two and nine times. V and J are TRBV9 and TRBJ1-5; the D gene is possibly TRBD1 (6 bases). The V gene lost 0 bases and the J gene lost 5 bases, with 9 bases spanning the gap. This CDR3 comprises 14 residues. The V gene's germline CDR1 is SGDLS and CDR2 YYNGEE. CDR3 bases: TGTGCCAGCAGCGTAGGGGGGCCGGATCAGCCCCAGCATTTT. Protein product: CASSVGGPDQPQHF.

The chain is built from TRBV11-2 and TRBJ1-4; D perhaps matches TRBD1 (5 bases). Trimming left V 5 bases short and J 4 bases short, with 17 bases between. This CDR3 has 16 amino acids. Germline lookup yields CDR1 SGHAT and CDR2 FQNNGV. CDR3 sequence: CASSPGRWGVNEKLFF. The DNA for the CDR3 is TGTGCCAGCAGCCCAGGTCGCTGGGGGGTTAATGAAAAACTGTTTTTT.

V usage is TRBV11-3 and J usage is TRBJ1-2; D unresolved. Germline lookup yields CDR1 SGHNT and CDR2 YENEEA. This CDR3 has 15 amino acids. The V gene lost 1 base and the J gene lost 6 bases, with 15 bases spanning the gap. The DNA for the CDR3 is TGTGCCAGCAGCTTAGGAGGCAGCGCGGTTGATGGCTACACCTTC. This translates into CASSLGGSAVDGYTF.